This T cell receptor beta chain was recorded in a study of blood T cell repertoires in COVID-19. Study summary: The study drew acute and convalescent COVID-19 samples from the United States, Italy and Spain. PBMCs, B-cell-depleted T cells, or T cells were the source of the cDNA or gDNA that made up the material.

In the original workflow: Estimates of nucleated cell counts were drawn from the amplification of reference gene primers. The data were produced by immunoSEQ multiplex PCR, yet TCRdb's version contains in-frame clones alone and is incomplete. From that table come the V and J calls and clone size; the DNA was used to work out D and trimming. The repertoire has more than 120,000 clones, approximately 85% of them found once; the top ten carry approximately 2.5%. This CDR3 contains 13 residues. Looked up from germline, CDR1 is KGHSH and CDR2 is LQKENI. Germline trimming cut 6 bases from V and 3 bases from J; bases unmatched to any gene: 4.

The receptor was isolated from a human donor with acute or convalescent COVID-19. The donor label of this sample is uncertain. Sequencing input: peripheral blood. The chain couples TRBV18 to TRBJ1-2; 7 positions agree with TRBD1. CDR3 sequence reads: CASSSGQDYGYTF. As DNA, the CDR3 is TGTGCCAGCTCTTCTGGACAGGACTATGGCTACACCTTC.